Below, 12 T cell receptor beta chains from the same sample are listed, as sequenced in a study of circulating and synovial CD4+ cells in juvenile arthritis (TCRdb year 2014). Preparation of the library involved the immunoSEQ multiplex PCR assay. As stored in TCRdb, this immuneACCESS dataset retains in-frame rearrangements with V and J assigned. A fraction of the clones does not appear; measured against another copy, unresolved V genes explain less than half of the discrepancy, and the remainder lacks a known reason. The sample yields under 40,000 clones; 85% to 95% were counted once. About 3% of the sample is in the top ten clones. Sequencing was done on a sample of CD4+ T cells from blood. The receptors derive from a human donor with juvenile idiopathic arthritis.

V usage is TRBV5-1 and J usage is TRBJ1-4; D is perhaps TRBD1 (5 bases). CDR3 length equals 16 residues. V lost 0 bases and J lost 7, with 16 bases in between. Germline V gene sequence: CDR1 SGHRS, CDR2 YFSETQ. CDR3 amino acids: CASSLARGGRSEKLFF. Here the CDR3 DNA reads TGCGCCAGCAGCTTGGCCCGGGGGGGTAGATCTGAAAAACTGTTTTTT.

The gene calls are TRBV18 and TRBJ2-2; tentative D call: TRBD1 (5 bases). The CDR3 runs to 15 residues. The ends were cut back, 4 bases at V and 0 bases at J, with 9 bases in the middle. The germline CDR1 and CDR2 sequences are KGHSH and LQKENI. This chain's CDR3 is CASSREQANTGELFF. The CDR3 DNA follows: TGTGCCAGCTCACGAGAACAGGCGAACACCGGGGAGCTGTTTTTT.

This rearrangement joins TRBV11-2 to TRBJ1-4; 7 bases map to TRBD1. The J segment lost 6 bases and the V segment lost 1 base, leaving 14 bases of the junction unmatched. The CDR3 sequence is 18 residues long. Germline CDR1 is SGHAT and CDR2 is FQNNGV. The CDR3 is CASSLASLKGQKDEKLFF. CDR3 sequence (DNA): TGTGCCAGCAGCTTAGCCTCCCTTAAGGGACAGAAAGATGAAAAACTGTTTTTT.

This clone was found a few times. The rearrangement joins TRBV5-1 to TRBJ2-1; possible D gene TRBD2, 6 bases. The CDR3 runs to 15 residues. Germline CDR1 is SGHRS and CDR2 is YFSETQ. Trimming cost V 0 bases and J 7 bases, with 14 bases left between them. This CDR3 is CASSLEAGSHNEQFF. CDR3 DNA sequence: TGCGCCAGCAGCTTGGAGGCGGGAAGTCATAATGAGCAGTTCTTC.

This chain connects TRBV6-1 to TRBJ2-4, with D maybe TRBD1 (6 bases). This CDR3 region has 15 residues. Germline V gene lookup returns CDR1 MNHNS and CDR2 SASEGT. Between the trimmed V and J ends, which lost 1 base and 8 bases, there was a span of 15 bases. The CDR3 region has the DNA TGTGCCAGCAGTGAAGTTGTCTCCAGGGGTGACATTCAGTACTTC. Translated: CASSEVVSRGDIQYF.

This clone was found once. The chain couples TRBV21-1 to TRBJ2-1; TRBD1, as called in the table, went unchecked against the DNA. TRBV21-1 is classified as a pseudogene. The CDR3 consists of 17 residues. CDR3 sequence reads: CASSKGRLGTWHNEQFF. CDR3 sequence (DNA): TGTGCCAGCAGCAAAGGAAGGTTAGGGACATGGCACAATGAGCAGTTCTTC.

V gene TRBV5-4 combines with J gene TRBJ2-5, with D maybe TRBD2 (6 bases). Looked up from germline, CDR1 is SGHNT and CDR2 is YYREEE (reference sequence). V shed 5 bases and J shed 3 bases, with 14 bases lying between them. This CDR3 has 14 residues. The CDR3 nucleotides read TGTGCCAGCAGGTCAACCGGGACTGAAGAGACCCAGTACTTC. Encoded protein: CASRSTGTEETQYF.

The chain couples TRBV5-4 to TRBJ2-5, with 13 bases identical to TRBD2. CDR3 length: 15 residues. Trimming took 4 bases from V and 8 from J; bases not matched to a gene: 8. Germline CDR1 SGHNT, CDR2 YYREEE (reference sequence). This chain's CDR3 is CASSMGPGLAGTQYF. DNA for the CDR3: TGTGCCAGCAGCATGGGACCGGGACTAGCGGGAACCCAGTACTTC.

CDR3 bases: TGTGCCATCAGTGAGAACAGGAATAATTCACCCCTCCACTTT. Protein sequence: CAISENRNNSPLHF. The chain uses TRBV10-3 and TRBJ1-6, with TRBD1 as a possible D gene (5 bases). Germline V lookup: CDR1 ENHRY, CDR2 SYGVKD. CDR3 length equals 14 residues. Deletions cut 2 bases from V and 5 bases from J, with 7 bases between.

This chain joins TRBV5-6 and TRBJ1-3; D remains ambiguous. The CDR3 is made up of 14 amino acids. Germline V lookup: CDR1 SGHDT, CDR2 YYEEEE. The V end was cut by 4 bases, the J end by 4 bases, with 12 bases between. The CDR3 is CASSLPSVGNTIYF. In nucleotides, the CDR3 is TGTGCCAGCAGCCTCCCAAGCGTCGGAAACACCATATATTTT.

The genes are TRBV5-4 and TRBJ2-1; tentatively, D is TRBD2 (7 bases). The CDR3 runs to 16 residues. CDR1 and CDR2 from the germline V gene are SGHNT and YYREEE (reference sequence). Trimming took 2 bases from V and 0 from J, leaving 12 bases between them. CDR3 DNA sequence: TGTGCCAGCAGCTTAGGGGGAGGGAGCTCCTACAATGAGCAGTTCTTC. It translates to CASSLGGGSSYNEQFF.

The gene calls are TRBV28 and TRBJ1-1; 7 bases align to TRBD1. This CDR3 spans 16 amino acids. Germline V CDR1 and CDR2: MDHEN, SYDVKM. V shed 3 bases, J shed 0 bases, and the junction held 7 bases outside the gene matches. The CDR3 protein is CASSLGGQILNTEAFF. As DNA, the CDR3 is TGTGCCAGCAGTTTGGGGGGACAGATTTTGAACACTGAAGCTTTCTTT.